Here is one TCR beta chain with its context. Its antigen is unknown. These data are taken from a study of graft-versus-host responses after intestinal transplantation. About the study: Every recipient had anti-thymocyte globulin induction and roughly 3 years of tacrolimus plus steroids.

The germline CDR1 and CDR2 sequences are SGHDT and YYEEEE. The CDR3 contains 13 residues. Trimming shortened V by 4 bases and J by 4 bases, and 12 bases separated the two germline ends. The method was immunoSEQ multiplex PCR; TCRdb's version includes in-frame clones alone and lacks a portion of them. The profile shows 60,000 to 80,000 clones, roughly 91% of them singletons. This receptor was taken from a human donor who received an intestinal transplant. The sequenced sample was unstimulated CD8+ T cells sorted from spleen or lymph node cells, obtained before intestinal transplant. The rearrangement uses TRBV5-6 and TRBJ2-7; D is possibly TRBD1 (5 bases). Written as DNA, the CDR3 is TGTGCCAGCAGCCTGACAGTAGGGTACGAGCAGTACTTC. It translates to CASSLTVGYEQYF.